This entry lists 15 T cell receptor beta chains sequenced from one sample in a study of blood T cell repertoires in COVID-19. The table came from immunoSEQ multiplex PCR; TCRdb's copy has only in-frame clones and leaves some out. The table lists a few hundred thousand clones, roughly 85% of them singletons. Sequences were obtained from PBMCs or T cells enriched from blood (not recorded which). The source of these receptors is a woman in her forties with acute COVID-19.

The rearrangement links TRBV7-2 to TRBJ1-3; D ambiguous. Germline V lookup: CDR1 SGHTA, CDR2 FQGNSA. The CDR3 length is 18 residues. V was shortened by 1 base and J by 1 base, with 17 bases between the two germline ends. The CDR3 DNA sequence: TGTGCCAGCAGCTTAGACGGTCTCCGGGGAAGTTCTGGAAACACCATATATTTT. This gives the protein CASSLDGLRGSSGNTIYF.

The chain is built from TRBV7-3 and TRBJ2-5; 9 bases match TRBD2. The germline V gene encodes CDR1 SGHTA and CDR2 FQGTGA. This CDR3 region has 14 residues. V dropped 6 bases and J dropped 5; count of bases not matched to a gene: 7. CDR3 nucleotide sequence: TGTGCCAGCAGTGCGGGAGGGCCGAGGGAGACCCAGTACTTC. This encodes CASSAGGPRETQYF.

The chain links TRBV19 to TRBJ2-3, with 9 bases lining up with TRBD2. J was trimmed by 5 bases and V by 4 bases; bases with no gene match: 7. In germline, CDR1 is LNHDA, CDR2 SQIVND (reference sequence). The CDR3 length is 15 residues. This CDR3 is CASSKLREGGDTQYF. Written as DNA, the CDR3 is TGTGCCAGTAGTAAGTTGCGGGAGGGTGGAGATACGCAGTATTTT. Based on the CDR3 plus reference TRBV19 and TRBJ2-3, the full variable domain is DGGITQSPKYLFRKEGQNVTLSCEQNLNHDAMYWYRQDPGQGLRLIYYSQIVNDFQKGDIAEGYSVSREKKESFPLTVTSAQKNPTAFYLCASSKLREGGDTQYFGPGTRLTVL.

J is TRBJ2-7 and V is TRBV28, with 13 bases fitting TRBD2. Germline V gene data show CDR1 as MDHEN and CDR2 as SYDVKM. CDR3 size: 16 residues. J lost 9 bases, V lost 5 bases, and 13 bases had no gene match. In DNA, the CDR3 is TGTGCCAGCAGTCTGGGACTAGCGGGATCACCGTTTGTGCAGTACTTC. Translation: CASSLGLAGSPFVQYF.

In regard to this clone: Within the sample, other DNA sequences also encode this same CDR3. V usage is TRBV29-1 and J usage is TRBJ1-1; no reliable D call. The V gene lost 4 bases and the J gene lost 1 base, with 10 bases spanning the gap. This CDR3 region has 13 residues. Germline V gives CDR1 SQVTM, CDR2 ANQGSEA. The CDR3 protein is CSVVRRGNTEAFF. The CDR3 DNA reads as TGCAGCGTTGTGAGGCGGGGGAACACTGAAGCTTTCTTT.

The rearrangement joins TRBV11-3 to TRBJ2-2; 10 bases are shared with TRBD2. V was clipped by 2 bases and J by 8 bases; unmatched bases: 8. This CDR3 comprises 16 residues. Germline lookup yields CDR1 SGHNT and CDR2 YENEEA. This CDR3 reads CASSLNQRGGLGELFF. CDR3 coding DNA: TGTGCCAGCAGCTTAAACCAGCGGGGGGGCCTTGGGGAGCTGTTTTTT. Full variable domain (rest looked up from reference TRBV11-3 and TRBJ2-2): EAGVVQSPRYKIIEKKQPVAFWCNPISGHNTLYWYLQNLGQGPELLIRYENEEAVDDSQLPKDRFSAERLKGVDSTLKIQPAELGDSAVYLCASSLNQRGGLGELFFGEGSRLTVL.

The chain recombines TRBV7-9 with TRBJ1-2, with 7 bases aligning to TRBD1. The V gene's germline CDR1 is SEHNR and CDR2 FQNEAQ (reference sequence). Trimming removed 2 bases from V and 5 bases from J; junction bases left unmatched: 8. The CDR3 loop spans 15 amino acids. DNA for the CDR3: TGTGCCAGCAGCTTAAGGGCAGGGGGTGTATATGGCTACACCTTC. The encoded protein is CASSLRAGGVYGYTF.

V is TRBV18 and J is TRBJ2-7; TRBD1 agrees at 7 bases. Per germline, CDR1 KGHSH and CDR2 LQKENI. The CDR3 spans 15 residues. The ends lost 2 bases at V and 3 bases at J; junction bases unmatched: 7. The CDR3 bases are TGTGCCAGCTCACCAACAGGGGTCCTCGGCTACGAGCAGTACTTC. Its protein product is CASSPTGVLGYEQYF.

The rearrangement joins TRBV4-3 to TRBJ1-1; D remains unclear. Trimming cost V 0 bases and J 4 bases, with 18 bases left between them. CDR1 and CDR2 from the germline V gene are LGHNA and YSLEER. There are 17 residues in the CDR3. The CDR3 reads CASSQDLAGGLGTEAFF. The CDR3 DNA sequence: TGCGCCAGCAGCCAAGATCTGGCAGGAGGATTGGGCACTGAAGCTTTCTTT.

The chain joins TRBV3-1 (or the pseudogene TRBV3-2) to TRBJ2-7; tentatively, D is TRBD1 (6 bases). V was shortened by 6 bases and J by 3 bases, with 15 bases between the two germline ends. The CDR3 is made up of 14 amino acids. CDR1 is LGHDT and CDR2 is YNNKEL in the germline V gene (reference sequence). The DNA of the CDR3 is TGTGCCAGCAGTCACGGGACATACTTCTACGAGCAGTACTTC. This sequence encodes CASSHGTYFYEQYF.

V usage is TRBV7-2 and J usage is TRBJ2-7; possibly TRBD1 for D (6 bases). The V gene lost 5 bases and the J gene lost 2 bases, with 10 bases spanning the gap. This CDR3 contains 13 residues. Germline-derived CDR1 and CDR2 are SGHTA and FQGNSA. The CDR3 spells CASSNRVTYEQYF. Written as DNA, the CDR3 is TGTGCCAGCAGCAACAGGGTAACCTACGAGCAGTACTTC.

The CDR3 sequence is CASSVEQGKYGYTF. Written as DNA, the CDR3 is TGTGCCAGCAGCGTAGAGCAGGGGAAGTATGGCTACACCTTC. This chain joins TRBV9 and TRBJ1-2; D perhaps matches TRBD1 (6 bases). The CDR3 contains 14 residues. Deletions cut 0 bases from V and 5 bases from J, with 11 bases between. The germline V gene encodes CDR1 SGDLS and CDR2 YYNGEE.

The V gene is TRBV6-4, the J gene TRBJ2-5; 13 bases align to TRBD2. This CDR3 is built from 19 residues. Germline loops: CDR1 MRHNA, CDR2 SNTAGT. Losses at the gene ends were 6 bases for V and 2 bases for J; bases not matched to a gene: 15. DNA of the CDR3: TGTGCCAGCAGAGACCCAGGGACTAGCGGGAAATCGGGGCAAGAGACCCAGTACTTC. It specifies CASRDPGTSGKSGQETQYF.

The chain employs TRBV3-1 (or the pseudogene TRBV3-2) and TRBJ1-2; D gene ambiguous. V lost 1 base and J 6 bases, leaving 15 bases between the germline ends. The CDR3 length is 15 residues. Germline values: CDR1 LGHDT, CDR2 YNNKEL (reference sequence). CDR3 coding DNA: TGTGCCAGCAGCCAAGTGGTGGCCTCGGGGAATGGCTACACCTTC. Translation gives CASSQVVASGNGYTF.

The chain employs TRBV7-2 and TRBJ2-3; 10 bases fit TRBD2. With V trimmed by 5 bases and J by 0 bases, 8 bases remained unmatched. Germline loops: CDR1 SGHTA, CDR2 FQGNSA. The CDR3 covers 17 residues. CDR3 DNA: TGTGCCAGCAGCCCTAGACTAGCGGGTCCTAGCACAGATACGCAGTATTTT. This codes for CASSPRLAGPSTDTQYF. Complete variable domain (other parts from reference TRBV7-2 and TRBJ2-3): GAGVSQSPSNKVTEKGKDVELRCDPISGHTALYWYRQSLGQGLEFLIYFQGNSAPDKSGLPSDRFSAERTGGSVSTLTIQRTQQEDSAVYLCASSPRLAGPSTDTQYFGPGTRLTVL.